This T cell receptor (beta chain) was profiled in a study of OX40 agonist ivuxolimab in advanced cancers. Study summary: Earlier treatment with anti-PD-1, anti-PD-L1 or anti-CTLA-4 was permitted, and 30% to 40% had received some.

General study results and limits: There were also nonresponders showing low normalized T-cell clonal expansion.

Profiled with immunoSEQ multiplex PCR; TCRdb holds only in-frame clones, not every one. Of approximately 75,000 clones in the sample, around 85% were seen once. As regards this clone: No antigen is known for it.

The germline V and J ends were trimmed by 0 bases and 2 bases, with 12 bases remaining between them. This CDR3 comprises 16 residues. Germline-derived CDR1 and CDR2 are SGHDT and YYEEEE. This chain joins TRBV5-6 and TRBJ1-5; D possibly corresponds to TRBD1 (6 bases). This TCR derives from an adult with an advanced solid tumor such as melanoma, head and neck, liver or kidney cancer. Specimen: CD4+ or CD8+ T cells sorted from blood, collected in a trial of the OX40 agonist ivuxolimab. In nucleotides, the CDR3 is TGTGCCAGCAGCTTGGTACAGGGCTGGGGCAATCAGCCCCAGCATTTT. It encodes CASSLVQGWGNQPQHF.